This TCR beta chain was recorded in a study of CD8+ T cells in alopecia areata. Looking at the study overall: Those treated were given oral tofacitinib at 5 to 10 mg twice daily.

Those with alopecia areata gave lesional scalp punch biopsies and peripheral blood. General study findings and limits: Scalp data also include sequences from resident alphabeta T cells of normal skin. Elevated clonality characterized lesional scalp relative to normal scalp, particularly in alopecia totalis/universalis.

The CDR3 loop spans 13 amino acids. V shed 4 bases, J shed 8 bases, and the junction held 4 bases outside the gene matches. The V gene's germline CDR1 is SGHDN and CDR2 FVKESK. In each case, RNA was isolated and then reverse transcribed into cDNA as the sequencing template. Clones were sequenced by immunoSEQ multiplex PCR, and TCRdb holds only the in-frame ones, with some missing. The table shows around 130,000 clones, with 50% to 60% occurring only once. Remarks on this clone: The antigen is undetermined.

The sequence was collected from a human donor with alopecia areata. The J gene is TRBJ1-2, the V gene TRBV14, with 10 bases identical to TRBD1. Material: CD4+ T cells sorted from blood, obtained at week 0. In nucleotides, the CDR3 is TGTGCCAGCAGCCCAGACAGGGGGCGAGGCTACACCTTC. It translates to CASSPDRGRGYTF.